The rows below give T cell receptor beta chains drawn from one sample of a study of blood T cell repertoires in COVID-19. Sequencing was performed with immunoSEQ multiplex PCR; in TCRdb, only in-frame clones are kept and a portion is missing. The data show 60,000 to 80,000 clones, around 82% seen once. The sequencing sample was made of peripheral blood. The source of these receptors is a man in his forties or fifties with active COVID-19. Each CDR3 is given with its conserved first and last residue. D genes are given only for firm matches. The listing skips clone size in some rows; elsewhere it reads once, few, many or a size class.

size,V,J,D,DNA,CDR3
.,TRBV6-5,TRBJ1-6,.,TGTGCCAGCAGTTACTACGGACAGCCTGATAATTCACCCCTCCACTTT,CASSYYGQPDNSPLHF
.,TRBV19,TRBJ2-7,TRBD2,TGTGCCAGTAGTGGTAGCGGGGGTCGGCAGTACTTC,CASSGSGGRQYF
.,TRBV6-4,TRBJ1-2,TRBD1,TGTGCCAGATTTCCGGGACAGGAAAACTATGGCTACACCTTC,CARFPGQENYGYTF
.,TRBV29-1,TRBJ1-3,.,TGCAGCGTCCTTCCTAAACAGACCAGCTCTGGAAACACCATATATTTT,CSVLPKQTSSGNTIYF
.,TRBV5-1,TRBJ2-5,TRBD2,TGCGCCAGCAGCTTGGATAAAGCGGGGAGAGAGACCCAGTACTTC,CASSLDKAGRETQYF
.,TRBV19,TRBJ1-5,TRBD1,TGTGCCAGTACCATACAGGGGGATCAGCCCCAGCATTTT,CASTIQGDQPQHF
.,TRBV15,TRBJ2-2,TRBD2,TGTGCCACCAGCAGAGCGGGACTAGGGAACACCGGGGAGCTGTTTTTT,CATSRAGLGNTGELFF
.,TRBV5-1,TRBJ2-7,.,TGCGCCAGCAGCTTGGGGCCAGGGTCAAACGAGCAGTACTTC,CASSLGPGSNEQYF
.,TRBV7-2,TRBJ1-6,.,TGTGCCAGCAGCTCTTCTTCACCCCTCCACTTT,CASSSSSPLHF
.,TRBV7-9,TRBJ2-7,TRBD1,TGTGCCAGCAGCTTAGAAAAGGGGGCCAACGAGCAGTACTTC,CASSLEKGANEQYF
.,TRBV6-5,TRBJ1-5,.,TGTGCCACCTCCTACAGGGCAGGCAATCAGCCCCAGCATTTT,CATSYRAGNQPQHF
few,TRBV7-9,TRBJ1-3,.,TGTGCCAGCAGCCAACAGATTACCTCTGGAAACACCATATATTTT,CASSQQITSGNTIYF
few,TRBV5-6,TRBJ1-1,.,TGTGCCAGCAGCCCAAGTACGGGCACTGAAGCTTTCTTT,CASSPSTGTEAFF
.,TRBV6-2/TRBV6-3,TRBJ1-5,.,TGTGCCAGCAGTTACTCGGGGGGAGGTCAGCCCCAGCATTTT,CASSYSGGGQPQHF
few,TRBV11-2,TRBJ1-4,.,TGTGCCAGCAGCTTAGGCCCGTGGGGAGGAAGGACTGAAAAACTGTTTTTT,CASSLGPWGGRTEKLFF
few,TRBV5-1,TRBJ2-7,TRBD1,TGCGCCAGCAGCTTGGACTGGGACAGGGGCTACGAGCAGTACTTC,CASSLDWDRGYEQYF
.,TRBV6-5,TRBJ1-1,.,TGTGCCAGCAACCGTCAGGGAGGGTACACTGAAGCTTTCTTT,CASNRQGGYTEAFF
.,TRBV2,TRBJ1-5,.,TGTGCCAGCTCCGGGGGGGGGAGGAATCAGCCCCAGCATTTT,CASSGGGRNQPQHF
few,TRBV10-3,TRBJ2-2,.,TGTGCCATCAGTCCCCTCGCGGCGAGCACCGGGGAGCTGTTTTTT,CAISPLAASTGELFF
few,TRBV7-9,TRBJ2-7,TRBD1,TGTGCCAGCAGCCAGCCGGGACAGGTATACGAGCAGTACTTC,CASSQPGQVYEQYF
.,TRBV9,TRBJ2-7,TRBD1,TGTGCCAGCAGCCCCCGGGACAGTCGCCGGCGGGAGCAGTACTTC,CASSPRDSRRREQYF
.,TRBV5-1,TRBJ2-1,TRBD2,TGCGCCAGCAGCTTGGTCGTCCGCGGGAGTGGGAATGAGCAGTTCTTC,CASSLVVRGSGNEQFF
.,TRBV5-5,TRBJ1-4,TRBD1,TGTGCCAGCAGCCTTCCAGGACAGGGGCTCGAAAAACTGTTTTTT,CASSLPGQGLEKLFF
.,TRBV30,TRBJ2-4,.,TGTGCCTGGAGTCCGGACTACACTATTCAGTACTTC,CAWSPDYTIQYF
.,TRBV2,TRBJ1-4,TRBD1,TGTGCCAGCAGTGGAGGACAGGCAACTAATGAAAAACTGTTTTTT,CASSGGQATNEKLFF
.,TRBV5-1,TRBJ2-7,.,TGCGCCAGCAGCTTGTATTCCCAGGGCAGCCCCTCCTACGAGCAGTACTTC,CASSLYSQGSPSYEQYF
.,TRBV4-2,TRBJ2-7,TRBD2,TGTGCCAGCAGCCCGCCGGGACTAGCGGGCACCTACGAGCAGTACTTC,CASSPPGLAGTYEQYF
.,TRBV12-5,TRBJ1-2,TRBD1,TGTGCTAGTGGTTTGGAAACAGGGGGTTTAGGCTACACCTTC,CASGLETGGLGYTF
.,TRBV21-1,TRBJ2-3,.,TGTGCCAGCAGCAACCTCACAGATACGCAGTATTTT,CASSNLTDTQYF
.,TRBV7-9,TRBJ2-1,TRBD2,TGTGCCAGCAGCCCGGGGGGGCCAACTGAGCAGTTCTTC,CASSPGGPTEQFF
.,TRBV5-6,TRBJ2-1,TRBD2,TGTGCCAGCAGCCCAGCGGGGGCCTCCTACAATGAGCAGTTCTTC,CASSPAGASYNEQFF
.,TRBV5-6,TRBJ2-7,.,TGTGCCAGCAGCTTCAGGGTGTCCTACGAGCAGTACTTC,CASSFRVSYEQYF
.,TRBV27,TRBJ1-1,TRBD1,TGTGCCAGCAGATCGGGACAGTTGTACACTGAAGCTTTCTTT,CASRSGQLYTEAFF
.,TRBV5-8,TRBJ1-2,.,TGTGCCAGCAGCCATGGAGGAACGCGATATGGCTACACCTTC,CASSHGGTRYGYTF
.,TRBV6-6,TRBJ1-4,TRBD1,TGTGCCAGCAGTTATCAGGGGGCGGCAACTAATGAAAAACTGTTTTTT,CASSYQGAATNEKLFF
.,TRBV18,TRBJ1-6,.,TGTGCCAGCTCACTCTCCCTCGGACATGGAAGCTCCTATAATTCACCCCTCCACTTT,CASSLSLGHGSSYNSPLHF
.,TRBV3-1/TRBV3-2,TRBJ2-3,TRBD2,TGTGCCAGCAGCGAGGGACTAGCGGGAGGCCCTAGCACAGATACGCAGTATTTT,CASSEGLAGGPSTDTQYF